The source of this T cell receptor beta chain is a study of persistence of HIV-infected CD4 T cells. This was the immunoSEQ version 4 assay in survey mode. Sequencing was performed with immunoSEQ multiplex PCR; in TCRdb, only in-frame clones are kept and a portion is missing. The sample has roughly 35,000 clones, 80% seen once. The CDR3 sequence is 16 residues long. V trimming: 4 bases; J trimming: 4 bases; junction bases outside the gene matches: 10. CDR1 is SGHRS, CDR2 YFSETQ, per germline. This clone was seen a single time. As yet, its antigen is unknown. Lysates of CMV-infected fibroblasts at around 10 ug/mL stimulated these cells. Sorted nonresponding memory CD4+ T cells were CD40L-negative, CD69-negative, CD45RO-high.

This sequence joins TRBV5-1 and TRBJ1-2; 10 bases are a match to TRBD1. The sequence was collected from an adult man with HIV who was CMV-seropositive. The sequencing used CD4+ T cells sorted from PBMCs after approximately 19-hour stimulation, collected from a patient who received antiretroviral therapy. The CDR3 sequence is CASSAPLTGGFYGYTF. The DNA of the CDR3 is TGCGCCAGCAGCGCCCCCCTGACAGGGGGCTTCTATGGCTACACCTTC.